This entry lists 18 T cell receptor beta chains sequenced from one sample in a study of OX40 agonist ivuxolimab in advanced cancers. Using immunoSEQ multiplex PCR, the repertoire was profiled, and TCRdb retains in-frame clones only, with some absent. The repertoire holds 15,000 to 20,000 clones, with approximately 83% as singletons. The material was CD4+ or CD8+ T cells sorted from blood, obtained in a trial of the OX40 agonist ivuxolimab. These receptors all come from an adult with an advanced solid tumor such as melanoma, head and neck, liver or kidney cancer.

The rearrangement uses TRBV6-5 and TRBJ2-7, with TRBD1 identical over 7 bases. The germline gives CDR1 MNHEY, CDR2 SVGAGI. The V gene end was trimmed by 5 bases and the J gene end by 2 bases; junction bases not matched to a gene: 6. The CDR3 runs to 14 residues. The CDR3 bases are TGTGCCAGCAGTCCCGGGACAGTTACCTACGAGCAGTACTTC. As protein: CASSPGTVTYEQYF.

This chain connects TRBV13 to TRBJ2-7, with 9 bases aligning to TRBD1. The CDR3 loop spans 15 amino acids. CDR1 and CDR2 from the germline V gene are PRHDT and FYEKMQ (reference sequence). With 5 bases clipped from V and 5 bases from J, the junction kept 10 bases outside the gene matches. The CDR3 sequence is CASSQPGTGIHEQYF. The CDR3, as DNA: TGTGCCAGCAGCCAACCCGGGACAGGGATCCACGAGCAGTACTTC.

This chain links TRBV7-9 with TRBJ2-1, with TRBD1 as a possible D gene (5 bases). The V gene's germline CDR1 is SEHNR and CDR2 FQNEAQ (reference sequence). This CDR3 region has 16 residues. The V end lost 1 base, the J end lost 7 bases, and 17 bases lay between the germline ends. The CDR3 nucleotides are TGTGCCAGCAGCTTAGTTACAGGACCCCAACGGAATGAGCAGTTCTTC. Encoded protein: CASSLVTGPQRNEQFF.

The CDR3 sequence: CASSIASPGEQYF. DNA for the CDR3: TGTGCCAGTAGTATCGCGTCCCCCGGCGAGCAGTACTTC. The rearrangement links TRBV19 to TRBJ2-7; D remains unclear. Trimming stripped 3 bases from V and 6 bases from J, with 12 bases between. The germline V gene encodes CDR1 LNHDA and CDR2 SQIVND (reference sequence). The CDR3 contains 13 residues.

The chain recombines TRBV28 with TRBJ2-7, with 12 bases matching TRBD2. Unmatched junction bases numbered 3, after V lost 5 bases and J lost 1 base. The germline gives CDR1 MDHEN, CDR2 SYDVKM. The CDR3 is 15 residues long. CDR3 coding DNA: TGTGCCAGCAGTGAGACTAGCGGGAGTTCCTACGAGCAGTACTTC. It encodes CASSETSGSSYEQYF. Full variable domain (missing parts from reference TRBV28 and TRBJ2-7): DVKVTQSSRYLVKRTGEKVFLECVQDMDHENMFWYRQDPGLGLRLIYFSYDVKMKEKGDIPEGYSVSREKKERFSLILESASTNQTSMYLCASSETSGSSYEQYFGPGTRLTVT.

This chain joins TRBV27 and TRBJ1-5; 9 positions match TRBD1. The CDR3 runs 15 residues. V lost 4 bases to trimming and J lost 4 bases; unmatched junction nucleotides: 5. CDR1 MNHEY and CDR2 SMNVEV come from the germline V gene (reference sequence). The CDR3 DNA follows: TGTGCCAGCAGTTCACGGACAGGGGCTAATCAGCCCCAGCATTTT. It codes for CASSSRTGANQPQHF.

The chain joins TRBV28 to TRBJ2-3, with 12 bases aligning to TRBD2. Germline V gene lookup returns CDR1 MDHEN and CDR2 SYDVKM. Trimming at V came to 6 bases and at J to 5 bases, leaving 9 bases not matched to a gene. The CDR3 has 16 amino acids. DNA of the CDR3: TGTGCCAGCAGCTCTCGACTAGCGGGAGTAAAAGATACGCAGTATTTT. This gives the protein CASSSRLAGVKDTQYF. The variable domain in full, with the rest retrieved from reference TRBV28 and TRBJ2-3, is DVKVTQSSRYLVKRTGEKVFLECVQDMDHENMFWYRQDPGLGLRLIYFSYDVKMKEKGDIPEGYSVSREKKERFSLILESASTNQTSMYLCASSSRLAGVKDTQYFGPGTRLTVL.

This rearrangement joins TRBV28 to TRBJ1-5; D not certain. V was clipped by 2 bases and J by 2 bases, with 7 bases between them. The length of the CDR3 is 14 residues. Germline V gene data show CDR1 as MDHEN and CDR2 as SYDVKM. CDR3: CASSLRAGNQPQHF. The CDR3 DNA reads TGTGCCAGCAGTTTAAGGGCCGGCAATCAGCCCCAGCATTTT.

J is TRBJ2-7 and V is TRBV28, with D uncertain. CDR1 is MDHEN, CDR2 SYDVKM, per germline. This CDR3 region has 16 residues. The V and J ends lost 11 bases and 0 bases respectively, with 23 bases between them. CDR3 sequence reads: CASEDGVPSLSYEQYF. CDR3 DNA sequence: TGTGCCTCGGAAGATGGGGTCCCCTCCCTCTCCTACGAGCAGTACTTC.

The chain carries TRBV4-2 and TRBJ1-4, with 7 bases identical to TRBD1. The CDR3 loop spans 16 amino acids. Trimming at V came to 0 bases and at J to 7 bases, leaving 8 bases not matched to a gene. The V gene's germline CDR1 is LGHNA and CDR2 YNFKEQ. The CDR3 loop reads CASSQDPSRGSEKLFF. CDR3 in DNA: TGTGCCAGCAGCCAAGATCCGAGCAGGGGGAGTGAAAAACTGTTTTTT.

The J gene is TRBJ1-1, the V gene TRBV7-9; 12 bases map to TRBD1. This CDR3 has 17 amino acids. Losses at the gene ends were 5 bases for V and 4 bases for J; bases not matched to a gene: 11. Germline V gives CDR1 SEHNR, CDR2 FQNEAQ (reference sequence). CDR3 DNA sequence: TGTGCCAGCAGCATACCGGGACAGGGGGCAATGGGCACTGAAGCTTTCTTT. Translating it yields CASSIPGQGAMGTEAFF.

The V gene is TRBV10-2, the J gene TRBJ1-2, with a possible D match to TRBD1 (6 bases). CDR1 and CDR2 (germline): WSHSY, SAAADI. Trimming pared 1 base from V and 7 bases from J, leaving 16 bases between. The CDR3 runs 15 residues. The CDR3 region is CASSEYAGDSSGYTF. CDR3 nucleotides: TGCGCCAGCAGTGAGTATGCAGGGGACTCCTCTGGCTACACCTTC.

The chain uses TRBV30 and TRBJ2-5; 7 positions agree with TRBD2. V gave up 2 bases and J gave up 5 bases; unmatched junction bases: 8. The CDR3 runs 14 residues. Germline V gene lookup returns CDR1 GTSNPN and CDR2 SVGIG (reference sequence). The CDR3 region has the DNA TGTGCCTGGAGTCCCTCGGCGGGGGAGGAGACCCAGTACTTC. Its protein is CAWSPSAGEETQYF. Using reference TRBV30 and TRBJ2-5 for the parts outside the CDR3, the full variable domain is SQTIHQWPATLVQPVGSPLSLECTVEGTSNPNLYWYRQAAGRGLQLLFYSVGIGQISSEVPQNLSASRPQDRQFILSSKKLLLSDSGFYLCAWSPSAGEETQYFGPGTRLLVL.

This chain links TRBV7-8 with TRBJ2-2; TRBD1 matches 9 bases. The length of the CDR3 is 15 residues. Germline V CDR1 and CDR2: SGHVS, FQNEAQ. Unmatched junction bases numbered 1, after V lost 4 bases and J lost 1 base. The CDR3 sequence is CASSSGQGNTGELFF. In DNA form, the CDR3 reads TGTGCCAGCAGCTCGGGACAGGGGAACACCGGGGAGCTGTTTTTT.

This chain uses TRBV28 with TRBJ1-3, with D unresolved. Germline CDR1 MDHEN, CDR2 SYDVKM. Trimming stripped 5 bases from V and 0 bases from J, with 11 bases between. The length of the CDR3 is 15 residues. CDR3 sequence (DNA): TGTGCCAGCAGTCGCCCGAGAAGCTCTGGAAACACCATATATTTT. Translation gives CASSRPRSSGNTIYF.

The chain has TRBV6-5 and TRBJ2-1; TRBD1 is a possible D gene (5 bases). The V gene's germline CDR1 is MNHEY and CDR2 SVGAGI. Trimming cost V 9 bases and J 9 bases, with 12 bases left between them. The CDR3 covers 11 residues. The CDR3 reads CASPQGTEQFF. In DNA, the CDR3 is TGTGCCAGTCCTCAGGGTACTGAGCAGTTCTTC.

The count of this clone is one. The V and J genes are TRBV9 and TRBJ2-5; possible D gene TRBD2, 6 bases. Germline V gives CDR1 SGDLS, CDR2 YYNGEE. This CDR3 comprises 14 residues. Trimming stripped 2 bases from V and 3 bases from J, with 11 bases between. CDR3 coding DNA: TGTGCCAGCAGCGTCGGCGGGGTTAAAGAGACCCAGTACTTC. Translating gives CASSVGGVKETQYF.

V gene TRBV7-9 combines with J gene TRBJ1-1; D unclear. This CDR3 has 14 amino acids. Trimming pared 3 bases from V and 5 bases from J, leaving 13 bases between. Germline V lookup: CDR1 SEHNR, CDR2 FQNEAQ (reference sequence). CDR3 DNA: TGTGCCAGCAGCTTTCGAAGGGAGCCGACTGAAGCTTTCTTT. This encodes CASSFRREPTEAFF.